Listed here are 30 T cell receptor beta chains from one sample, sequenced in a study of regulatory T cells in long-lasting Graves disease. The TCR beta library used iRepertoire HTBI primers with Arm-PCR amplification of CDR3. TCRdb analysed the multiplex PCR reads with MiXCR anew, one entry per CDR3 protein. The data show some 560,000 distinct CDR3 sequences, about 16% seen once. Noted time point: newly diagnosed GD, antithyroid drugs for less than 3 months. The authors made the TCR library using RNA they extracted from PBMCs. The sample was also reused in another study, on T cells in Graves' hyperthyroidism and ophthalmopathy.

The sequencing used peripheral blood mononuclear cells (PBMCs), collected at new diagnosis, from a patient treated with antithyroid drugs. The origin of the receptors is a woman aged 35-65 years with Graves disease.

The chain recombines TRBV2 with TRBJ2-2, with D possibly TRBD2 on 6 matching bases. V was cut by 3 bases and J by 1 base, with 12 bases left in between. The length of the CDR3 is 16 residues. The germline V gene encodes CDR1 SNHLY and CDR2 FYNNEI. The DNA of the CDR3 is TGTGCCAGCAGTGATTATTTGACTAGGAACACCGGGGAGCTGTTTTTT. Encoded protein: CASSDYLTRNTGELFF.

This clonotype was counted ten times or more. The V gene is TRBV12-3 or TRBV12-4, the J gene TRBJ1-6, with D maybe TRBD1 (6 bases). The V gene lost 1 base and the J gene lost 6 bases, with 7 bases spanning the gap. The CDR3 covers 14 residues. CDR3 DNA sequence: TGTGCCAGCAGTTTAGGGACAGCTAATTCACCCCTCCACTTT. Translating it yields CASSLGTANSPLHF.

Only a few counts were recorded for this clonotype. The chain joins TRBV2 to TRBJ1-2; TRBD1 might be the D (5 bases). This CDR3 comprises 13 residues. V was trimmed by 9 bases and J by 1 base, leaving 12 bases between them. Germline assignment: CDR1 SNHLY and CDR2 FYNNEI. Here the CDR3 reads CASTRDCNYGYTF. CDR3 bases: TGTGCCAGTACCAGGGACTGTAACTATGGCTACACCTTC.

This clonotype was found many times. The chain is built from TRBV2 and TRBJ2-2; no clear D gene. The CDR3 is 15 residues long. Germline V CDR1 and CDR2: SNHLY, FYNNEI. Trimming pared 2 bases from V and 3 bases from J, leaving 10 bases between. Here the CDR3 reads CASSEIEVYTGELFF. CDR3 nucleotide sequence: TGTGCCAGCAGTGAAATTGAGGTATACACCGGGGAGCTGTTTTTT.

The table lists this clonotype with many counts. As DNA, the CDR3 is TGTGCCAGCAGCTCTCGGACAGGGCTTTACTATGGCTACACCTTC. Protein product: CASSSRTGLYYGYTF. The chain combines TRBV3-1 with TRBJ1-2; 8 positions agree with TRBD1. CDR1 is LGHDT, CDR2 YNNKEL, per germline (reference sequence). V shed 5 bases and J 3 bases; nucleotides not matched to a gene: 8. This CDR3 is 15 amino acids long.

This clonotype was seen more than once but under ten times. The CDR3 DNA follows: TGTGCCATCAGTTCCGGGACAGGGGGCGGATCACCCCTCCACTTT. This sequence encodes CAISSGTGGGSPLHF. The rearrangement links TRBV10-3 to TRBJ1-6, with 12 nucleotides matching TRBD1. Trimming cost V 5 bases and J 10 bases; bases outside gene matches: 6. CDR1 ENHRY and CDR2 SYGVKD come from the germline V gene. The CDR3 runs 15 residues.

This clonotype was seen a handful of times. This chain's CDR3 is CASRRPGTGSEKLFF. In DNA form, the CDR3 reads TGCGCCAGCAGACGCCCCGGGACAGGGTCTGAAAAACTGTTTTTT. The chain carries TRBV4-1 and TRBJ1-4, with 9 nucleotides matching TRBD1. V trimming: 6 bases; J trimming: 7 bases; junction bases outside the gene matches: 9. This CDR3 region has 15 residues. Germline V lookup: CDR1 MGHRA, CDR2 YSYEKL.

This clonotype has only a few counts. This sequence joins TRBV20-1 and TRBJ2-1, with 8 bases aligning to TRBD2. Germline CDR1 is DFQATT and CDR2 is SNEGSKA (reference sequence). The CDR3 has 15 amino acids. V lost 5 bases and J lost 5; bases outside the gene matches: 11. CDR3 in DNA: TGCAGTGCTCCCCTTGCTCTGCGGGGGGACAATGAGCAGTTCTTC. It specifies CSAPLALRGDNEQFF.

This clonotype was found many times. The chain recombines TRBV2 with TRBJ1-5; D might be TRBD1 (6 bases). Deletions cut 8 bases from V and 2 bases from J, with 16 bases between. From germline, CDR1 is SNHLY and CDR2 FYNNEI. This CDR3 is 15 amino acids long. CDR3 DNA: TGTGCCAGCCGGACCGGGGGGGGCGGCAATCAGCCCCAGCATTTT. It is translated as CASRTGGGGNQPQHF.

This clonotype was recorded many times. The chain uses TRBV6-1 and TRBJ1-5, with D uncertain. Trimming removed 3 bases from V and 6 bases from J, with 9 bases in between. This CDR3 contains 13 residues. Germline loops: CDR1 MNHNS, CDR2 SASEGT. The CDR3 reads CASSDQETQPQHF. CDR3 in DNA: TGTGCCAGCAGTGACCAGGAAACTCAGCCCCAGCATTTT.

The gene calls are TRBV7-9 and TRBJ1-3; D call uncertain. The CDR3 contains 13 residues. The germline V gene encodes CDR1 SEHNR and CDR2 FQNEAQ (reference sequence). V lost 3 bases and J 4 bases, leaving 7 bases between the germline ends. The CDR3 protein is CASSLLQGNTIYF. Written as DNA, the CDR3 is TGTGCCAGCAGCTTGCTACAGGGAAACACCATATATTTT.

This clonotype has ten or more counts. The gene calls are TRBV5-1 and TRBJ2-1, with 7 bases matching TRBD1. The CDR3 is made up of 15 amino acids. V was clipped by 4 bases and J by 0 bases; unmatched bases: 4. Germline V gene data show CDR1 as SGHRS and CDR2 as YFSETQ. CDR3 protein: CASSLQGTSYNEQFF. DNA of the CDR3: TGCGCCAGCAGCCTACAGGGGACCTCCTACAATGAGCAGTTCTTC.

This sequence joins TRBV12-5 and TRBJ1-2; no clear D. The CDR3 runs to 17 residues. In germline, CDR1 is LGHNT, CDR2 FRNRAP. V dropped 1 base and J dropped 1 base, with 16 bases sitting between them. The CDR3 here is CASGLALAGVLNYGYTF. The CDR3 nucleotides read TGTGCTAGTGGTTTGGCATTAGCAGGAGTCCTTAACTATGGCTACACCTTC.

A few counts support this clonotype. The CDR3 DNA sequence: TGTGCCAGCAGTTCGGACAGGGATTACGAGCAGTACTTC. As protein: CASSSDRDYEQYF. The genes are TRBV6-5 and TRBJ2-7; 8 bases are shared with TRBD1. The CDR3 is 13 residues long. The V and J ends lost 4 bases and 4 bases, in that order; junction bases with no gene match: 3. Germline assignment: CDR1 MNHEY and CDR2 SVGAGI.

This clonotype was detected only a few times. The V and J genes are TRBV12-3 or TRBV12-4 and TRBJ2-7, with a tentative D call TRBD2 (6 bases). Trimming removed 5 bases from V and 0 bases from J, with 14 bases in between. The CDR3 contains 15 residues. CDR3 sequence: CASSEVAGSSYEQYF. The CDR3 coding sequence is TGTGCCAGCAGTGAAGTGGCCGGGAGCTCCTACGAGCAGTACTTC.

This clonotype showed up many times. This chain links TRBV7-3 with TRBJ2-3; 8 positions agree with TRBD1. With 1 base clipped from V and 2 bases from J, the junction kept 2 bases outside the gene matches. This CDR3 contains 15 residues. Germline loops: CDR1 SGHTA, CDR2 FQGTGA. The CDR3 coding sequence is TGTGCCAGCAGCTTAAGGACAGGGTTCACAGATACGCAGTATTTT. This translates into CASSLRTGFTDTQYF. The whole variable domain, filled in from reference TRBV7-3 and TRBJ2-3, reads GAGVSQTPSNKVTEKGKYVELRCDPISGHTALYWYRQSLGQGPEFLIYFQGTGAADDSGLPNDRFFAVRPEGSVSTLKIQRTERGDSAVYLCASSLRTGFTDTQYFGPGTRLTVL.

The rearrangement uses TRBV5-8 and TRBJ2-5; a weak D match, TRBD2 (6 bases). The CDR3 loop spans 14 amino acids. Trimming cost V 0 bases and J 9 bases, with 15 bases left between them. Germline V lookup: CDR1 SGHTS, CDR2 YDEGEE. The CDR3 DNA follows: TGTGCCAGCAGCTTGGTGGCAGGAGGGCCGGCCCAGTACTTC. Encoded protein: CASSLVAGGPAQYF. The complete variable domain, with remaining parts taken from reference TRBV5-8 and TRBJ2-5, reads EAGVTQSPTHLIKTRGQQATLRCSPISGHTSVYWYQQALGLGLQFLLWYDEGEERNRGNFPPRFSGRQFPNYSSELNVNALELEDSALYLCASSLVAGGPAQYFGPGTRLLVL.

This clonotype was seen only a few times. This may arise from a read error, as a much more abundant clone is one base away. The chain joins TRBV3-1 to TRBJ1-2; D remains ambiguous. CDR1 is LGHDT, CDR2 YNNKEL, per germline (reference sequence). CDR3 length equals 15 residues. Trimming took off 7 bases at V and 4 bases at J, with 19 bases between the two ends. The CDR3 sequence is CASTQMAGASYGYTF. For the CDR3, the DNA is TGTGCCAGCACCCAGATGGCAGGCGCTAGCTATGGCTACACCTTC.

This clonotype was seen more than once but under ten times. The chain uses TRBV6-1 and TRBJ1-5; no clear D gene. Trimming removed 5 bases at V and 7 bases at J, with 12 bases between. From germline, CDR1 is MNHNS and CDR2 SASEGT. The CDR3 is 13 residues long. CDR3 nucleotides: TGTGCCAGCAGTCCAACAGCGGACCAGCCCCAGCATTTT. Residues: CASSPTADQPQHF.

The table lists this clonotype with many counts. The CDR3 loop is CASSFQGLDPYEQYF. The CDR3, as DNA: TGCGCCAGCAGCTTCCAGGGACTCGACCCATACGAGCAGTACTTC. The gene calls are TRBV5-1 and TRBJ2-7; tentatively, D is TRBD2 (6 bases). The ends were cut back, 2 bases at V and 4 bases at J, with 16 bases in the middle. Looked up from germline, CDR1 is SGHRS and CDR2 is YFSETQ. This CDR3 is built from 15 residues.

The CDR3 sequence: CASSLDGFSGNTIYF. The CDR3 coding sequence is TGTGCCAGCAGCTTAGACGGATTCTCTGGAAACACCATATATTTT. This chain connects TRBV7-6 to TRBJ1-3; no clear D. Trimming removed 1 base from V and 0 bases from J, with 7 bases in between. The CDR3 is 15 residues long. Germline V gives CDR1 SGHVS, CDR2 FNYEAQ. Full variable domain (remainder filled in from reference TRBV7-6 and TRBJ1-3): GAGVSQSPRYKVTKRGQDVALRCDPISGHVSLYWYRQALGQGPEFLTYFNYEAQQDKSGLPNDRFSAERPEGSISTLTIQRTEQRDSAMYRCASSLDGFSGNTIYFGEGSWLTVV.

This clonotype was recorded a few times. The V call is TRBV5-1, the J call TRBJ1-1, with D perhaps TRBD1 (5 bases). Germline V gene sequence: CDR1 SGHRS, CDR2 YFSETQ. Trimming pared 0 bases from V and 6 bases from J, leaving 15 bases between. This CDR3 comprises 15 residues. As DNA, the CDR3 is TGCGCCAGCAGCTTGGCCCTAGGGCCAGGGTCTGAAGCTTTCTTT. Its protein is CASSLALGPGSEAFF.

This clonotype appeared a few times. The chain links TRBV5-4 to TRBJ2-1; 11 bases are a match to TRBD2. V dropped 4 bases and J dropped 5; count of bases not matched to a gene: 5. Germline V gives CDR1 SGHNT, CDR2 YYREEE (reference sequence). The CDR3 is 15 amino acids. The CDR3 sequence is CASSPGTSGHNEQFF. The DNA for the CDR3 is TGTGCCAGCAGCCCTGGGACTAGCGGACACAATGAGCAGTTCTTC.

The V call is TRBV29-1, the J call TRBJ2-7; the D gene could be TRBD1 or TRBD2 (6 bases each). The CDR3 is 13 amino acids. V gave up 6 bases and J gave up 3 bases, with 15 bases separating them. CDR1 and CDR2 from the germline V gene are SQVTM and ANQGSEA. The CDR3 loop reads CSVGLGGVYEQYF. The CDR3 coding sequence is TGCAGCGTAGGTCTCGGGGGCGTCTACGAGCAGTACTTC.

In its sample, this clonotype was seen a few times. This chain's CDR3 is CASSLTLGGSGKETQYF. The CDR3 DNA reads as TGTGCCAGCAGCCTCACCCTGGGGGGTTCGGGGAAAGAGACCCAGTACTTC. The chain combines TRBV9 with TRBJ2-5; possible D gene TRBD2, 6 bases. The CDR3 sequence is 17 residues long. V was pared by 4 bases and J by 3 bases, with 22 bases between. Germline CDR1 and CDR2: SGDLS and YYNGEE.

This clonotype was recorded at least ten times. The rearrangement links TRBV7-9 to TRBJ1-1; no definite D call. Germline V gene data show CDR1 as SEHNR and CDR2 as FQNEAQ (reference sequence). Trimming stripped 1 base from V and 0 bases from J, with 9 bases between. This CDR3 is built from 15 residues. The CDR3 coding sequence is TGTGCCAGCAGCTTAGTGGAGCCTCTGAACACTGAAGCTTTCTTT. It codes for CASSLVEPLNTEAFF.

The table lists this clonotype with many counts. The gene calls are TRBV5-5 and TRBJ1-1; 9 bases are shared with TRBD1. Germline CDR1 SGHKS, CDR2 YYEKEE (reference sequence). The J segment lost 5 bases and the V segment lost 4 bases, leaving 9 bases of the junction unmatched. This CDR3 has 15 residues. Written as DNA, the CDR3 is TGTGCCAGCAGCCCGATGGGACAGGGAAGGACTGAAGCTTTCTTT. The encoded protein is CASSPMGQGRTEAFF.

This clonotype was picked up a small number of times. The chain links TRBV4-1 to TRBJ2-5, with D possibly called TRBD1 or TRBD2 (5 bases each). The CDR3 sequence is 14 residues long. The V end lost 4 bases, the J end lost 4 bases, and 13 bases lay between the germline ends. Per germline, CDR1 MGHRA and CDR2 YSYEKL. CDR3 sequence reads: CASSLTGRGETQYF. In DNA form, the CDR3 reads TGCGCCAGCAGCCTCACGGGGCGCGGAGAGACCCAGTACTTC.

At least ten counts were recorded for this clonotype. The CDR3 here is CATETGYEQYF. CDR3 sequence (DNA): TGTGCCACAGAGACAGGTTACGAGCAGTACTTC. The rearrangement uses TRBV2 and TRBJ2-7; D is possibly TRBD1 (6 bases). The CDR3 covers 11 residues. The germline V and J ends were trimmed by 10 bases and 4 bases, with 11 bases remaining between them. Germline V lookup: CDR1 SNHLY, CDR2 FYNNEI.

The chain's CDR3 is CASTSTSNTGELFF. CDR3 in DNA: TGTGCCAGCACCAGCACGAGTAACACCGGGGAGCTGTTTTTT. The rearrangement joins TRBV3-1 to TRBJ2-2; D call uncertain. CDR1 LGHDT and CDR2 YNNKEL come from the germline V gene (reference sequence). The germline V and J ends were trimmed by 7 bases and 2 bases, with 11 bases remaining between them. The length of the CDR3 is 14 residues.